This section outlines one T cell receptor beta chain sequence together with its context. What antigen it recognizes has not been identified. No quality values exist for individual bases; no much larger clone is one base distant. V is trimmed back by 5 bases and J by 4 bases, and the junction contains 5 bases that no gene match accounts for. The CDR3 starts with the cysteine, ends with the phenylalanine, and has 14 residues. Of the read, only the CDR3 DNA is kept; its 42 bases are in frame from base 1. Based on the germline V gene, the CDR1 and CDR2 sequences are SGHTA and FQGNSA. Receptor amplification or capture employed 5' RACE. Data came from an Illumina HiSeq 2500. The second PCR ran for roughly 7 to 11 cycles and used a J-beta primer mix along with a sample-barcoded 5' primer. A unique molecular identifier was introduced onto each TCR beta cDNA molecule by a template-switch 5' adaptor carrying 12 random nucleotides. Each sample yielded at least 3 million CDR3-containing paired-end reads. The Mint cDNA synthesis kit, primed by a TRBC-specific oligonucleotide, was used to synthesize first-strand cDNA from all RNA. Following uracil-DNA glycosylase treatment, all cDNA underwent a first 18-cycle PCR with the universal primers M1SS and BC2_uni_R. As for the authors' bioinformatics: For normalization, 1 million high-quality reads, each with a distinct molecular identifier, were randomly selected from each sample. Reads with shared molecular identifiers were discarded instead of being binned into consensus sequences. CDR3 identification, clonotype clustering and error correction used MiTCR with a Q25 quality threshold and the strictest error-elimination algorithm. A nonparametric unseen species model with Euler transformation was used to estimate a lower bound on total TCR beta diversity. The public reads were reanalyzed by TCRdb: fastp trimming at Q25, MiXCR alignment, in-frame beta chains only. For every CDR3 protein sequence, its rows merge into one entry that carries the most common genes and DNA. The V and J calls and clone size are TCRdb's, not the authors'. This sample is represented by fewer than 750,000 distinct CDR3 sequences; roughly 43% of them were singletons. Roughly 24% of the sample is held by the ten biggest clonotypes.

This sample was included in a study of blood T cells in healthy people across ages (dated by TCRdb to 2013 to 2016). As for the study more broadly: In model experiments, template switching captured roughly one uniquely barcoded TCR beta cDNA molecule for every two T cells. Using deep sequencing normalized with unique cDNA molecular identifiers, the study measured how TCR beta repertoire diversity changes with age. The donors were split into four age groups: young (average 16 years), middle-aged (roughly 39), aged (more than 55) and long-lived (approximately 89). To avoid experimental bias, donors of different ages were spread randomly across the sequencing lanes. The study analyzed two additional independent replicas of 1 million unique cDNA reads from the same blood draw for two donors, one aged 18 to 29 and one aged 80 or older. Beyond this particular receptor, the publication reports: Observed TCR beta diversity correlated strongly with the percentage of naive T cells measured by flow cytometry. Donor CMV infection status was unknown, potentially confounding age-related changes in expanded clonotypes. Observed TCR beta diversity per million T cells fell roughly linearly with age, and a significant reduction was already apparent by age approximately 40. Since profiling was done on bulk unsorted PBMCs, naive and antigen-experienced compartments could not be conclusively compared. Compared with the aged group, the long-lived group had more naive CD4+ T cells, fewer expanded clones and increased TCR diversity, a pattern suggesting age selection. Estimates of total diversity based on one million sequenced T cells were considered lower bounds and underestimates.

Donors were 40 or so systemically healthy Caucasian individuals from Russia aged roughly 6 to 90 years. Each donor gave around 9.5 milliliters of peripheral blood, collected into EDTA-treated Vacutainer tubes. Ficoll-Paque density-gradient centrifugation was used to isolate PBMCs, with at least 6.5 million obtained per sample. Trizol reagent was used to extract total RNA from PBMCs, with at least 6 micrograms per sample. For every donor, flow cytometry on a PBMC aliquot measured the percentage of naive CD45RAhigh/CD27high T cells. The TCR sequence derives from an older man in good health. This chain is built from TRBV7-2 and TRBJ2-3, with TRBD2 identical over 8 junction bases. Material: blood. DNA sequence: TGTGCCAGCAGCGACGGACTAGCTCCAGATACGCAGTATTTT. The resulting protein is CASSDGLAPDTQYF.